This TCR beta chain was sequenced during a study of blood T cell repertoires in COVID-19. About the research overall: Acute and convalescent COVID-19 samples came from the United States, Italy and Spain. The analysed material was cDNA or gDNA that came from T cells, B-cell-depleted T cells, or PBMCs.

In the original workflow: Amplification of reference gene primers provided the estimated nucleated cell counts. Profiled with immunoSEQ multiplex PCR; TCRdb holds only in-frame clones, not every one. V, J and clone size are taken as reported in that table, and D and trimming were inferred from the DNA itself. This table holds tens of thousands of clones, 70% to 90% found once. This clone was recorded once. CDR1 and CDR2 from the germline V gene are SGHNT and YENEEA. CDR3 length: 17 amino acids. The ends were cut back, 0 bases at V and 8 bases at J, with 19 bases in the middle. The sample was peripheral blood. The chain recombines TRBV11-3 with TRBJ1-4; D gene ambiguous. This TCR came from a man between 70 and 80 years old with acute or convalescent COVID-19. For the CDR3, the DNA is TGTGCCAGCAGCTTAGACGAATCTCGCGCATCAGCGGAAAAACTGTTTTTT. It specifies CASSLDESRASAEKLFF.